A single sample gave rise to the 13 T cell receptor beta chains below, sequenced in a study of neurological immune-mediated disorders. TCRdb re-called the 5' RACE reads with MiXCR, one entry per CDR3 protein. The sample holds tens of thousands of distinct CDR3 sequences; 17% are singletons and the top ten take about 16%. Sequencing input: PBMCs. These receptors were obtained from a woman aged 40-49 years in good health.

This clonotype was observed many times. J is TRBJ1-2 and V is TRBV6-2 or TRBV6-3; D not certain. V was cut by 2 bases and J by 0 bases, with 7 bases left in between. The CDR3 runs to 14 residues. Germline assignment: CDR1 MNHEY and CDR2 SVGEGT. The CDR3 is CASSYRPANYGYTF. The CDR3, as DNA: TGTGCCAGCAGTTACCGGCCAGCTAACTATGGCTACACCTTC.

In this sample, this clonotype turned up many times. The V and J genes are TRBV18 and TRBJ2-7; D is possibly TRBD2 (5 bases). Germline-derived CDR1 and CDR2 are KGHSH and LQKENI. Trimming removed 5 bases from V and 2 bases from J, with 13 bases in between. This CDR3 has 14 residues. This CDR3 is CASSASDGTYEQYF. The CDR3 DNA follows: TGTGCCAGCTCAGCCTCTGACGGGACCTACGAGCAGTACTTC. The entire variable domain, with the rest obtained from reference TRBV18 and TRBJ2-7, is as follows: NAGVMQNPRHLVRRRGQEARLRCSPMKGHSHVYWYRQLPEEGLKFMVYLQKENIIDESGMPKERFSAEFPKEGPSILRIQQVVRGDSAAYFCASSASDGTYEQYFGPGTRLTVT.

This clonotype was seen ten or more times. The J gene is TRBJ1-6, the V gene TRBV20-1; TRBD1 agrees at 7 bases. V dropped 6 bases and J dropped 0; count of bases not matched to a gene: 5. The CDR3 totals 15 residues. The germline gives CDR1 DFQATT, CDR2 SNEGSKA (reference sequence). This CDR3 is CSAEQGSSYNSPLHF. The CDR3 bases are TGCAGTGCAGAACAGGGGAGCTCCTATAATTCACCCCTCCACTTT.

This clonotype was picked up many times. This chain links TRBV15 with TRBJ1-4; unclear D gene. This CDR3 is 13 amino acids long. V was trimmed by 0 bases and J by 1 base, leaving 0 bases between them. CDR1 LNHNV and CDR2 YYDKDF come from the germline V gene (reference sequence). DNA of the CDR3: TGTGCCACCAGCAGAGAAACTAATGAAAAACTGTTTTTT. This codes for CATSRETNEKLFF.

This clonotype was detected many times. V usage is TRBV9 and J usage is TRBJ2-1; D not resolved. Trimming left V 3 bases short and J 4 bases short, with 17 bases between. The CDR3 length is 16 residues. Germline assignment: CDR1 SGDLS and CDR2 YYNGEE. The CDR3 sequence is CASSGRHGQYYNEQFF. CDR3 sequence (DNA): TGTGCCAGCAGCGGGCGTCACGGCCAGTATTACAATGAGCAGTTCTTC.

There are many counts of this clonotype. CDR3 loop: CASSFGPLGGYTF. DNA of the CDR3: TGTGCCAGCAGTTTTGGCCCTCTGGGTGGCTACACCTTC. The gene calls are TRBV12-3 or TRBV12-4 and TRBJ1-2; D is ambiguous. V was shortened by 3 bases and J by 7 bases, with 12 bases between the two germline ends. The CDR3 runs to 13 residues.

This clonotype has ten or more counts. The chain uses TRBV2 and TRBJ2-5; D possibly matches TRBD1 or TRBD2 (5 bases each). CDR3 size: 15 residues. The V end was cut by 6 bases, the J end by 1 base, with 15 bases between. Germline lookup yields CDR1 SNHLY and CDR2 FYNNEI. The CDR3 region is CASRPSGTIQETQYF. The DNA for the CDR3 is TGTGCCAGCAGGCCCTCCGGGACGATCCAAGAGACCCAGTACTTC.

V and J are TRBV6-1 and TRBJ2-7; TRBD1 might be the D (6 bases). The CDR3 has 14 residues. V gave up 2 bases and J gave up 5 bases, with 13 bases separating them. Germline-derived CDR1 and CDR2 are MNHNS and SASEGT. In nucleotides, the CDR3 is TGTGCCAGCAGTGAAATGAACAGGGTGCACGAGCAGTACGTC. Its protein is CASSEMNRVHEQYV.

This clonotype was observed many times. This chain connects TRBV5-1 to TRBJ2-3; D is uncertain. The CDR3 runs 14 residues. Germline assignment: CDR1 SGHRS and CDR2 YFSETQ. V was shortened by 2 bases and J by 1 base, with 8 bases between the two germline ends. CDR3 bases: TGCGCCAGCAGCTTATCCAGCGGCACAGATACGCAGTATTTT. This encodes CASSLSSGTDTQYF.

In its sample, this clonotype was seen many times. V is TRBV27 and J is TRBJ2-3; D is perhaps TRBD1 (6 bases). Germline V gene sequence: CDR1 MNHEY, CDR2 SMNVEV (reference sequence). The CDR3 is 16 amino acids. The V gene lost 6 bases and the J gene lost 0 bases, with 16 bases spanning the gap. The CDR3 sequence is CASRAWGPGSTDTQYF. The CDR3 DNA reads TGTGCCAGCAGGGCATGGGGGCCCGGAAGCACAGATACGCAGTATTTT.

This clonotype was picked up many times. V is TRBV7-8 and J is TRBJ2-5, with D unresolved. The CDR3 spans 16 residues. Trimming took off 1 base at V and 1 base at J, with 13 bases between the two ends. The germline CDR1 and CDR2 sequences are SGHVS and FQNEAQ. Written as DNA, the CDR3 is TGTGCCAGCAGCTTAGAAGGGTCCCATCCCCAAGAGACCCAGTACTTC. Its protein is CASSLEGSHPQETQYF.

In its sample, this clonotype was seen many times. The chain is built from TRBV6-2 or TRBV6-3 and TRBJ2-1; a weak D match, TRBD2 (6 bases). Germline-derived CDR1 and CDR2 are MNHEY and SVGEGT. Between the trimmed V and J ends, which lost 4 bases and 0 bases, there was a span of 13 bases. The CDR3 runs to 16 residues. The CDR3 DNA sequence: TGTGCCAGCAGTTTCGGCGGGGTTCCCTCCTACAATGAGCAGTTCTTC. Translation gives CASSFGGVPSYNEQFF.

This clonotype was seen many times. The V call is TRBV3-1, the J call TRBJ1-6; 7 bases match TRBD1. The germline CDR1 and CDR2 sequences are LGHDT and YNNKEL (reference sequence). The V gene end was trimmed by 1 base and the J gene end by 8 bases; junction bases not matched to a gene: 20. The CDR3 spans 20 residues. The CDR3 nucleotides read TGTGCCAGCAGCCAAGCCCACCACAGGGGCAGGCGGTTCAGGCATTCACCCCTCCACTTT. This encodes CASSQAHHRGRRFRHSPLHF.